The 19 T cell receptor beta chains presented below share a single source sample, sequenced in a study of T cell responses to AZD1222 COVID-19 vaccine. Measured with immunoSEQ multiplex PCR; TCRdb has only the in-frame clones, and not every one. This table has about 260,000 clones, 93% appearing once. Sequencing used peripheral blood, obtained on day 0 of AZD1222 vaccination. These receptors all come from an adult in good health.

This sequence joins TRBV6-5 and TRBJ1-5; 7 positions agree with TRBD1. Losses at the gene ends were 6 bases for V and 2 bases for J; bases not matched to a gene: 4. CDR3 length: 14 amino acids. The V gene's germline CDR1 is MNHEY and CDR2 SVGAGI. For the CDR3, the DNA is TGTGCCAGCAGGAAGGGGGCCGGCAATCAGCCCCAGCATTTT. It translates to CASRKGAGNQPQHF.

The chain has TRBV10-3 and TRBJ1-5; possible D gene TRBD1, 5 bases. Germline lookup yields CDR1 ENHRY and CDR2 SYGVKD. V lost 3 bases and J 11 bases, leaving 14 bases between the germline ends. This CDR3 contains 13 residues. CDR3 nucleotide sequence: TGTGCCATCAGTGACGACCTCCGGGGGGCCCAGCATTTT. This codes for CAISDDLRGAQHF.

The gene calls are TRBV4-2 and TRBJ2-5; D remains unclear. V dropped 1 base and J dropped 5 bases, with 11 bases sitting between them. Germline values: CDR1 LGHNA, CDR2 YNFKEQ. The CDR3 spans 14 residues. CDR3 protein: CASSQGRIQETQYF. CDR3 bases: TGTGCCAGCAGCCAAGGCAGAATCCAGGAGACCCAGTACTTC.

V gene TRBV9 combines with J gene TRBJ2-7; 10 positions agree with TRBD1. CDR1 and CDR2 from the germline V gene are SGDLS and YYNGEE. This CDR3 has 14 amino acids. Trimming removed 3 bases from V and 4 bases from J; junction bases left unmatched: 4. CDR3 bases: TGTGCCAGCAGCGCCCGGGACAGGGGATACGAGCAGTACTTC. Residues: CASSARDRGYEQYF.

The rearrangement uses TRBV11-3 and TRBJ2-1, with 11 positions matching TRBD1. Germline V lookup: CDR1 SGHNT, CDR2 YENEEA. After removal of 4 bases from V and 6 bases from J, the junction contained 5 bases not matched to a gene. The CDR3 spans 15 residues. The CDR3: CASSSGQGAFNEQFF. The CDR3 DNA reads as TGTGCCAGCAGCTCCGGACAGGGGGCTTTCAATGAGCAGTTCTTC.

The rearrangement uses TRBV7-9 and TRBJ2-3; 12 nucleotides match TRBD1. Germline trimming cut 5 bases from V and 5 bases from J; bases unmatched to any gene: 8. The CDR3 extends over 16 amino acids. Germline assignment: CDR1 SEHNR and CDR2 FQNEAQ (reference sequence). The CDR3 region has the DNA TGTGCCAGCAGCCTAACCGGGACAGGGGGCAAAGATACGCAGTATTTT. Protein sequence: CASSLTGTGGKDTQYF.

The chain has TRBV4-2 and TRBJ1-2; D not resolved. Germline CDR1 LGHNA, CDR2 YNFKEQ. The germline V and J ends were trimmed by 3 bases and 6 bases, with 11 bases remaining between them. The CDR3 is made up of 13 amino acids. CDR3: CASSQSTGDGYTF. CDR3 coding DNA: TGTGCCAGCAGCCAGTCGACCGGGGATGGCTACACCTTC.

This clone was observed at least ten times. This chain connects TRBV2 to TRBJ2-7, with D perhaps matching TRBD1 (6 bases). CDR3 size: 17 residues. CDR1 is SNHLY and CDR2 is FYNNEI in the germline V gene. V was trimmed by 7 bases and J by 0 bases, leaving 22 bases between them. The CDR3 sequence is CASNSADWRTVSYEQYF. The CDR3 nucleotides are TGTGCCAGCAACTCTGCCGACTGGAGGACAGTCTCCTACGAGCAGTACTTC.

The chain carries TRBV28 and TRBJ1-6; D is ambiguous. The ends were cut back, 3 bases at V and 10 bases at J, with 7 bases in the middle. This CDR3 has 12 residues. Germline V lookup: CDR1 MDHEN, CDR2 SYDVKM. CDR3 nucleotide sequence: TGTGCCAGCAGTTTCGTTCGGTCACCCCTCCACTTT. This sequence encodes CASSFVRSPLHF.

The J gene is TRBJ2-1, the V gene TRBV30; unclear D gene. Trimming took 2 bases from V and 10 from J, leaving 15 bases between them. This CDR3 spans 13 amino acids. The V gene's germline CDR1 is GTSNPN and CDR2 SVGIG (reference sequence). The CDR3 region has the DNA TGTGCCTGGAGTCCACCCCACTTAGGGGAGCAGTTCTTC. This codes for CAWSPPHLGEQFF.

This clone is a singleton in its sample. The genes are TRBV10-3 and TRBJ2-7, with 7 bases matching TRBD2. Unmatched junction bases numbered 4, after V lost 7 bases and J lost 4 bases. In germline, CDR1 is ENHRY, CDR2 SYGVKD. The CDR3 contains 12 residues. The DNA of the CDR3 is TGTGCCATCAAAACTAGCGAATACGAGCAGTACTTC. This codes for CAIKTSEYEQYF.

This chain uses TRBV28 with TRBJ1-1; 8 bases match TRBD1. This CDR3 contains 15 residues. The germline gives CDR1 MDHEN, CDR2 SYDVKM. Trimming took 5 bases from V and 6 from J; bases not matched to a gene: 11. CDR3 DNA sequence: TGTGCCAGCAGTCCCTGGGACAGGTTAGGTTCTGAAGCTTTCTTT. Encoded protein: CASSPWDRLGSEAFF.

The V and J genes are TRBV14 and TRBJ2-5; D remains unclear. The CDR3 loop spans 16 amino acids. V was shortened by 1 base and J by 0 bases, with 12 bases between the two germline ends. Germline V gene data show CDR1 as SGHDN and CDR2 as FVKESK. CDR3 DNA: TGTGCCAGCAGCCAAGGACTGACTGTGTACCAAGAGACCCAGTACTTC. This gives the protein CASSQGLTVYQETQYF.

The V call is TRBV9, the J call TRBJ2-3, with D perhaps matching TRBD2 (5 bases). Trimming stripped 4 bases from V and 4 bases from J, with 13 bases between. The CDR3 runs 14 residues. Germline V gives CDR1 SGDLS, CDR2 YYNGEE. The CDR3 here is CASSTGLGADTQYF. The CDR3 region has the DNA TGTGCCAGCAGCACCGGACTGGGCGCAGATACGCAGTATTTT.

The CDR3 sequence: CASSLAFEQYF. The CDR3 DNA sequence: TGTGCCAGCAGCTTAGCGTTCGAGCAGTACTTC. The V gene is TRBV7-2, the J gene TRBJ2-7; D ambiguous. The CDR3 covers 11 residues. Per the germline V gene, CDR1 is SGHTA and CDR2 is FQGNSA. The ends were cut back, 0 bases at V and 6 bases at J, with 3 bases in the middle.

This rearrangement joins TRBV5-1 to TRBJ1-2; D call uncertain. This CDR3 spans 12 amino acids. Germline V gene data show CDR1 as SGHRS and CDR2 as YFSETQ. Trimming stripped 4 bases from V and 4 bases from J, with 8 bases between. CDR3 DNA: TGCGCCAGCAGCGAAGAAGGCTATGGCTACACCTTC. This codes for CASSEEGYGYTF.

A single count supports this clone. The chain uses TRBV7-3 and TRBJ2-1, with TRBD2 identical over 9 bases. CDR1 and CDR2 (germline): SGHTA, FQGTGA. This CDR3 has 20 amino acids. V shed 1 base and J 0 bases; nucleotides not matched to a gene: 13. DNA for the CDR3: TGTGCCAGCAGCTTAAGGGCTAGCGGGGTTAGTATACCCTCCTACAATGAGCAGTTCTTC. This gives the protein CASSLRASGVSIPSYNEQFF.

The J gene is TRBJ2-7, the V gene TRBV3-1 (or the pseudogene TRBV3-2); D not certain. The length of the CDR3 is 16 residues. V was shortened by 0 bases and J by 0 bases, with 12 bases between the two germline ends. Germline V gene sequence: CDR1 LGHDT, CDR2 YNNKEL (reference sequence). The CDR3 DNA sequence: TGTGCCAGCAGCCAAGATCGGCAGACCAACTCCTACGAGCAGTACTTC. Amino acids: CASSQDRQTNSYEQYF.

J is TRBJ2-7 and V is TRBV2; tentative D call: TRBD1 (5 bases). This CDR3 is built from 14 residues. The V and J ends lost 4 bases and 3 bases respectively, with 13 bases between them. Looked up from germline, CDR1 is SNHLY and CDR2 is FYNNEI. CDR3 sequence reads: CASSGLGALYEQYF. CDR3 in DNA: TGTGCCAGCAGTGGGTTAGGGGCCCTCTACGAGCAGTACTTC.